The clone carrying this TCR beta chain is termed medium-sized (0.01 to 0.1%). In germline, CDR1 is SGHRS, CDR2 YFSETQ. V dropped 4 bases and J dropped 6 bases, with 13 bases sitting between them. The CDR3 consists of 13 residues. TCRdb redid the calling of the 5' RACE reads with MiXCR, one entry per CDR3 protein. The sample carries tens of thousands of distinct CDR3 sequences, about 26% recorded once. The chain is built from TRBV5-1 and TRBJ1-2, with unresolved D. Material: naive CD4+ T cells sorted from a lymph node. Subset reported: naive CD4+ T cells, CD4+CD45RA+CD25-. This receptor was obtained from a female donor with breast cancer. This CDR3 is CASSTSGWDGYTF. For the CDR3, the DNA is TGCGCCAGCAGCACCTCGGGCTGGGATGGCTACACCTTC.